The 24 T cell receptor beta chains listed next were all sequenced from one sample in a study of T cells in Graves' hyperthyroidism and ophthalmopathy. Using RNA transcripts as the source, TCR beta CDR3 regions were amplified. The HTBI primer set drove a first-round RT-PCR of the TCR CDR3. One entry per CDR3 protein results from TCRdb running MiXCR on the multiplex PCR reads. The sample has nearly 600,000 distinct CDR3 sequences, approximately 15% seen once. The sample taken for sequencing was blood. The receptors here all came from a woman aged 18-29 years with Graves' ophthalmopathy.

This clonotype came up many times. V usage is TRBV12-3 or TRBV12-4 and J usage is TRBJ2-5; D may be TRBD1 (5 bases). The CDR3 extends over 14 amino acids. Trimming left V 5 bases short and J 4 bases short, with 14 bases between. The CDR3, as DNA: TGTGCCAGCAGTAAAACAGGTTTGGGAGAGACCCAGTACTTC. Amino acids: CASSKTGLGETQYF.

Note on this clonotype: This may be a read error: a much more frequent sequence differs by one nucleotide. The rearrangement uses TRBV4-1 and TRBJ1-1; no clear D gene. Germline lookup yields CDR1 MGHRA and CDR2 YSYEKL. The CDR3 contains 14 residues. CDR3 nucleotides: TGCGCCAGCGGCCAAGATCCCACACGCGGTGAAGCTTTCTTT. Encoded protein: CASGQDPTRGEAFF.

This clonotype was seen at least ten times. The chain couples TRBV20-1 to TRBJ2-1; 8 bases match TRBD2. The CDR3 runs to 14 residues. Germline V gene sequence: CDR1 DFQATT, CDR2 SNEGSKA (reference sequence). V was pared by 0 bases and J by 10 bases, with 8 bases of the junction left unmatched. The CDR3 sequence: CSARDLGAGEEQFF. The CDR3 DNA is TGCAGTGCTAGAGATCTTGGAGCGGGAGAGGAGCAGTTCTTC.

This clonotype was detected many times. The chain is built from TRBV7-8 and TRBJ2-7; 16 bases map to TRBD2. The CDR3 has 17 amino acids. Trimming at V came to 5 bases and at J to 5 bases, leaving 9 bases not matched to a gene. From germline, CDR1 is SGHVS and CDR2 FQNEAQ. The CDR3 DNA sequence: TGTGCCAGCAGCATGGGACTAGCGGGAGGGCTTTTGAACGAGCAGTACTTC. Translation: CASSMGLAGGLLNEQYF. The full variable domain, its missing parts supplied by reference TRBV7-8 and TRBJ2-7, is GAGVSQSPRYKVAKRGQDVALRCDPISGHVSLFWYQQALGQGPEFLTYFQNEAQLDKSGLPSDRFFAERPEGSVSTLKIQRTQQEDSAVYLCASSMGLAGGLLNEQYFGPGTRLTVT.

This clonotype was seen ten or more times. This rearrangement joins TRBV3-1 to TRBJ1-1; no clear D gene. Germline values: CDR1 LGHDT, CDR2 YNNKEL (reference sequence). V was clipped by 4 bases and J by 1 base, with 7 bases between them. This CDR3 has 13 residues. The CDR3 DNA reads TGTGCCAGCAGCCGTAAATCGAACACTGAAGCTTTCTTT. Amino acid sequence: CASSRKSNTEAFF.

This clonotype appeared many times. J is TRBJ2-7 and V is TRBV12-3 or TRBV12-4, with D possibly matching TRBD1 (6 bases). Trimming cost V 6 bases and J 4 bases, with 19 bases left between them. The CDR3 loop spans 15 amino acids. The CDR3 region is CASSEGENSLYEQYF. The CDR3, as DNA: TGTGCCAGCAGCGAGGGGGAAAATAGCTTGTACGAGCAGTACTTC.

This clonotype has at least ten counts. V gene TRBV20-1 combines with J gene TRBJ2-7, with a tentative D call TRBD2 (6 bases). V shed 3 bases and J shed 0 bases, with 9 bases lying between them. This CDR3 comprises 13 residues. Germline CDR1 is DFQATT and CDR2 is SNEGSKA (reference sequence). CDR3 sequence: CSASSGRSYEQYF. The DNA of the CDR3 is TGCAGTGCTAGTAGCGGTCGCTCCTACGAGCAGTACTTC.

This clonotype has ten or more counts. In DNA, the CDR3 is TGTGCCAGCCGAACCGGGACAAGTAGCACAGATACGCAGTATTTT. Translating gives CASRTGTSSTDTQYF. The chain employs TRBV28 and TRBJ2-3; TRBD1 might be the D (6 bases). The CDR3 has 15 residues. Trimming pared 8 bases from V and 0 bases from J, leaving 15 bases between. Germline V gives CDR1 MDHEN, CDR2 SYDVKM.

V is TRBV19 and J is TRBJ1-2, with 9 bases that match TRBD1. Germline V gene sequence: CDR1 LNHDA, CDR2 SQIVND (reference sequence). The CDR3 loop spans 14 amino acids. The V gene end was trimmed by 10 bases and the J gene end by 7 bases; junction bases not matched to a gene: 13. The CDR3 region has the DNA TGTGCCACCAGGACGGGACAGGGTCAAGTTGGCTACACCTTC. Protein: CATRTGQGQVGYTF.

The chain employs TRBV7-2 and TRBJ2-7, with a tentative D call TRBD1 (5 bases). Trimming pared 1 base from V and 7 bases from J, leaving 14 bases between. The CDR3 covers 14 residues. Germline V gives CDR1 SGHTA, CDR2 FQGNSA. The CDR3, as DNA: TGTGCCAGCAGCTTAGGGACAAGTGGCCTTGAGCAGTACTTC. Residues: CASSLGTSGLEQYF.

The rearrangement uses TRBV6-9 and TRBJ2-7, with 8 bases fitting TRBD2. With V trimmed by 3 bases and J by 7 bases, 11 bases remained unmatched. Germline V gene lookup returns CDR1 MNHGY and CDR2 SVAAGI. There are 15 residues in the CDR3. This CDR3 reads CASSYAIAGGGEQYF. In DNA, the CDR3 is TGTGCCAGCAGTTACGCCATTGCGGGGGGAGGGGAGCAGTACTTC.

This clonotype was counted between two and nine times. The J gene is TRBJ2-3, the V gene TRBV27; D ambiguous. Per germline, CDR1 MNHEY and CDR2 SMNVEV (reference sequence). V was trimmed by 6 bases and J by 4 bases, leaving 14 bases between them. This CDR3 region has 14 residues. The CDR3 DNA reads TGTGCCAGCAGGGGCAGAGGCGCGTCAGATACGCAGTATTTT. Translation: CASRGRGASDTQYF.

In its sample, this clonotype was seen many times. The chain recombines TRBV29-1 with TRBJ2-7; the match to TRBD1 covers 7 bases. V was pared by 6 bases and J by 0 bases, with 5 bases of the junction left unmatched. Germline V CDR1 and CDR2: SQVTM, ANQGSEA. This CDR3 is built from 13 residues. The CDR3 reads CSVNRGSSYEQYF. The CDR3 DNA is TGCAGCGTGAACAGGGGAAGCTCCTACGAGCAGTACTTC.

This clonotype was recorded at least ten times. This chain connects TRBV28 to TRBJ1-2; no firm D call. V was pared by 10 bases and J by 7 bases, with 16 bases between. From germline, CDR1 is MDHEN and CDR2 SYDVKM. The CDR3 extends over 12 amino acids. The CDR3, as DNA: TGTGCCACCTACCACACCGCCAGTGGCTACACCTTC. Protein: CATYHTASGYTF.

This clonotype was seen a few times. This sequence joins TRBV4-1 and TRBJ2-7; perhaps TRBD1 as D (6 bases). The CDR3 extends over 17 amino acids. V lost 0 bases, J lost 1 base, and 16 bases lay in between. The V gene's germline CDR1 is MGHRA and CDR2 YSYEKL. The CDR3 DNA reads TGCGCCAGCAGCCAAGAAGGGGATGGGGGCCGGTCCTACGAGCAGTACTTC. Its protein product is CASSQEGDGGRSYEQYF.

CDR3 DNA sequence: TGTGCCAGCGGCGGTAGTGGGGCAGGGACCTACGAGCAGTACTTC. This translates into CASGGSGAGTYEQYF. The chain carries TRBV2 and TRBJ2-7, with a tentative D call TRBD1 (5 bases). Trimming removed 8 bases from V and 2 bases from J, with 19 bases in between. This CDR3 spans 15 amino acids. Germline lookup yields CDR1 SNHLY and CDR2 FYNNEI.

This clonotype came up a few times. The rearrangement joins TRBV7-8 to TRBJ1-1; D gene ambiguous. CDR3 size: 13 residues. V dropped 3 bases and J dropped 6 bases, with 11 bases sitting between them. The germline gives CDR1 SGHVS, CDR2 FQNEAQ. CDR3 protein: CASSFGTVAEAFF. In nucleotides, the CDR3 is TGTGCCAGCAGCTTTGGCACGGTCGCTGAAGCTTTCTTT.

The CDR3 reads CASSYRDRGFGNTIYF. CDR3 bases: TGTGCCAGCAGTTACCGGGACAGGGGTTTTGGAAACACCATATATTTT. The rearrangement uses TRBV6-6 and TRBJ1-3; 10 bases agree with TRBD1. Germline V gene data show CDR1 as MNHNY and CDR2 as SVGAGI (reference sequence). The junction had 4 bases not matched to a gene; V was cut back by 2 bases and J by 3 bases. CDR3 size: 16 residues.

The V gene is TRBV28, the J gene TRBJ2-7; no reliable D call. Germline V gives CDR1 MDHEN, CDR2 SYDVKM. CDR3 length equals 14 residues. V was cut by 3 bases and J by 0 bases, with 9 bases left in between. CDR3 DNA sequence: TGTGCCAGCAGTTTGACGCTACCCTCCTACGAGCAGTACTTC. It encodes CASSLTLPSYEQYF.

This clonotype was recorded at least ten times. The V gene is TRBV3-1, the J gene TRBJ2-3, with TRBD2 matching over 7 bases. J lost 3 bases, V lost 1 base, and 7 bases had no gene match. The CDR3 covers 16 residues. Germline CDR1 LGHDT, CDR2 YNNKEL (reference sequence). The CDR3 loop reads CASSQGTSVSTDTQYF. In DNA form, the CDR3 reads TGTGCCAGCAGCCAAGGTACTAGCGTTAGTACAGATACGCAGTATTTT.

This clonotype was counted only a few times. The J gene is TRBJ2-7, the V gene TRBV6-1; no reliable D call. Germline V gene data show CDR1 as MNHNS and CDR2 as SASEGT. Trimming left V 1 base short and J 2 bases short, with 12 bases between. CDR3 length: 15 residues. CDR3 loop: CASSEGVGPAYEQYF. CDR3 DNA sequence: TGTGCCAGCAGTGAAGGAGTAGGGCCCGCCTACGAGCAGTACTTC.

The V and J genes are TRBV6-1 and TRBJ2-3; 7 nucleotides align to TRBD2. Germline CDR1 MNHNS, CDR2 SASEGT. J lost 0 bases, V lost 10 bases, and 16 bases had no gene match. The CDR3 loop spans 17 amino acids. The CDR3 nucleotides read TGTGCCACCGCGACAAGGACTAGAGGATGGAGCACAGATACGCAGTATTTT. Translated: CATATRTRGWSTDTQYF.

The chain recombines TRBV24-1 with TRBJ2-2; D tentatively reads TRBD1 or TRBD2 (5 bases each). This CDR3 is 17 amino acids long. Looked up from germline, CDR1 is KGHDR and CDR2 is SFDVKD. With 2 bases removed from V and 4 bases from J, the gap between germline ends came to 16 bases. CDR3 in amino acids: CATSDSDVRGLTGELFF. Here the CDR3 DNA reads TGTGCCACCAGTGATTCCGATGTCCGGGGCCTCACCGGGGAGCTGTTTTTT.

This clonotype was counted many times. The V and J genes are TRBV4-2 and TRBJ2-5; 7 bases are a match to TRBD1. Germline V gene sequence: CDR1 LGHNA, CDR2 YNFKEQ. CDR3 size: 15 residues. V trimming: 4 bases; J trimming: 1 base; junction bases outside the gene matches: 6. The CDR3 spells CASSPRQGSQETQYF. In nucleotides, the CDR3 is TGTGCCAGCAGCCCGCGACAGGGATCCCAAGAGACCCAGTACTTC.